This TCR beta chain was identified in a study of OX40 agonist ivuxolimab in advanced cancers. Study summary: Patients received the agonistic anti-OX40 (CD134) antibody ivuxolimab. The dose-escalation cohort had hepatocellular carcinoma, melanoma, renal cell or head and neck cancer. Three patients had partial responses: one hepatocellular carcinoma, two cutaneous melanoma.

The CDR3 has 13 residues. With V trimmed by 5 bases and J by 4 bases, 1 base remained unmatched. CDR1 is SEHNR, CDR2 FQNEAQ, per germline (reference sequence). Sequenced by immunoSEQ multiplex PCR; TCRdb stores in-frame clones only, minus some. This table has 65,000 to 70,000 clones, roughly 90% appearing once. The study, taken as a whole, reports: Mean expanded clone counts were higher in CD8+ than CD4+ T cells.

As regards this clone: The antigen remains undetermined.

The sample was CD4+ or CD8+ T cells sorted from blood, taken in a trial of the OX40 agonist ivuxolimab. The receptor was derived from an adult with an advanced solid tumor such as melanoma, head and neck, liver or kidney cancer. V and J are TRBV7-9 and TRBJ1-5; 8 bases are shared with TRBD1. CDR3 region: CASSTGGNQPQHF. The CDR3 DNA follows: TGTGCCAGCAGCACAGGGGGGAATCAGCCCCAGCATTTT. Combining the CDR3 with reference TRBV7-9 and TRBJ1-5 gives the whole variable domain DTGVSQNPRHKITKRGQNVTFRCDPISEHNRLYWYRQTLGQGPEFLTYFQNEAQLEKSRLLSDRFSAERPKGSFSTLEIQRTEQGDSAMYLCASSTGGNQPQHFGDGTRLSIL.